A single sample is the source of the 7 T cell receptor beta chains below, sequenced in a study of regulatory T cells in long-lasting Graves disease. Building of the TCR beta libraries involved iRepertoire HTBI primers and Arm-PCR of CDR3 regions. TCRdb re-called the multiplex PCR reads through MiXCR, storing one row per CDR3 protein. Here the sample spans 350,000 to 500,000 distinct CDR3 sequences, 16% being singletons. Time point given: newly diagnosed GD, antithyroid drugs for less than 3 months. RNA from PBMCs was the source of the TCR library. The same sample was also studied in work on T cells in Graves' hyperthyroidism and ophthalmopathy.

The specimen was peripheral blood mononuclear cells (PBMCs), collected at new diagnosis, from a patient treated with antithyroid drugs. Every receptor here comes from a woman aged 18-29 years with Graves disease.

This chain uses TRBV29-1 with TRBJ2-1; TRBD2 agrees at 13 bases. The V gene end was trimmed by 7 bases and the J gene end by 0 bases; junction bases not matched to a gene: 15. This CDR3 spans 19 amino acids. Looked up from germline, CDR1 is SQVTM and CDR2 is ANQGSEA. The CDR3 protein is CSAQVTETSGRSSYNEQFF. In DNA, the CDR3 is TGCAGCGCTCAAGTCACCGAGACTAGCGGGAGGTCCTCCTACAATGAGCAGTTCTTC.

To note about this clonotype: This likely traces to a read error, being one base from a far larger clone. This sequence joins TRBV3-1 and TRBJ2-3; D remains unclear. In germline, CDR1 is LGHDT, CDR2 YNNKEL (reference sequence). The CDR3 has 15 residues. Deletions cut 0 bases from V and 12 bases from J, with 19 bases between. CDR3 coding DNA: TGTGCCAGCAGCCAAGATTTTAGTGACAATCAGCCCCAGTATTTT. Translated, it gives CASSQDFSDNQPQYF.

This clonotype has more than one count but fewer than ten. The chain recombines TRBV5-1 with TRBJ2-5; the match to TRBD2 covers 7 bases. This CDR3 contains 15 residues. V gave up 3 bases and J gave up 0 bases; unmatched junction bases: 5. CDR1 SGHRS and CDR2 YFSETQ come from the germline V gene. The CDR3 region has the DNA TGCGCCAGCAGCTCGGGACTAATGTACCAAGAGACCCAGTACTTC. Translation gives CASSSGLMYQETQYF. The complete variable domain, with remaining parts taken from reference TRBV5-1 and TRBJ2-5, reads KAGVTQTPRYLIKTRGQQVTLSCSPISGHRSVSWYQQTPGQGLQFLFEYFSETQRNKGNFPGRFSGRQFSNSRSEMNVSTLELGDSALYLCASSSGLMYQETQYFGPGTRLLVL.

This rearrangement joins TRBV19 to TRBJ2-1, with 9 nucleotides matching TRBD2. The germline CDR1 and CDR2 sequences are LNHDA and SQIVND (reference sequence). Trimming took 7 bases from V and 2 from J; bases not matched to a gene: 9. The CDR3 is 16 residues long. The CDR3 loop reads CASTMWREGPYNEQFF. CDR3 in DNA: TGTGCCAGTACCATGTGGCGGGAGGGTCCCTACAATGAGCAGTTCTTC.

In its sample, this clonotype was seen once. This probably arose from a read error, given a far larger clone one base away. V and J are TRBV28 and TRBJ2-5; 10 bases match TRBD2. The CDR3 runs to 15 residues. Germline V gene data show CDR1 as MDHEN and CDR2 as SYDVKM. The CDR3 bases are TGTGCCAGCCAAGGTAACCTAGCGGGGGCCTACGAGCAGTGCTTC. Protein product: CASQGNLAGAYEQCF.

This clonotype was counted many times. V is TRBV7-2 and J is TRBJ2-5; D ambiguous. The CDR3 covers 14 residues. The germline V gene encodes CDR1 SGHTA and CDR2 FQGNSA. Trimming took off 3 bases at V and 5 bases at J, with 13 bases between the two ends. In DNA form, the CDR3 reads TGTGCCAGCAGCTTCGCCCGTTTGGAGGAGACCCAGTACTTC. Its protein product is CASSFARLEETQYF.

This clonotype was seen at least ten times. The chain couples TRBV12-3 or TRBV12-4 to TRBJ2-7; 7 bases match TRBD2. This CDR3 is 13 amino acids long. V dropped 4 bases and J dropped 7; count of bases not matched to a gene: 7. Written as DNA, the CDR3 is TGTGCCAGCAGTTCGTCCGGGAGGAGTGAGCAGTACTTC. This codes for CASSSSGRSEQYF.